One and the same sample provided the 25 T cell receptor beta chains below, sequenced in a study of shared clonotypes between healthy human individuals. Method: immunoSEQ multiplex PCR; TCRdb's copy keeps in-frame clones and lacks some. The sample contains some 1 million clones, 70% to 80% of which appear only once. Sequencing was carried out using memory CD4+ T cells sorted from blood. As for subset: CD45RA-negative fraction. The origin of the receptors is a man younger than 35 in good health.

J is TRBJ2-1 and V is TRBV9; 12 nucleotides line up with TRBD2. Germline-derived CDR1 and CDR2 are SGDLS and YYNGEE. The CDR3 extends over 17 amino acids. The V gene end was trimmed by 4 bases and the J gene end by 2 bases; junction bases not matched to a gene: 7. The chain's CDR3 is CASSPTTSGGPYNEQFF. The CDR3 coding sequence is TGTGCCAGCAGCCCCACGACTAGCGGGGGCCCCTACAATGAGCAGTTCTTC.

This chain's CDR3 is CASSKEGKTEAFF. The CDR3 DNA is TGTGCCAGCAGTAAGGAAGGAAAGACTGAAGCTTTCTTT. The chain is built from TRBV7-9 and TRBJ1-1; D is undetermined. Trimming left V 6 bases short and J 5 bases short, with 13 bases between. This CDR3 is 13 amino acids long. Germline loops: CDR1 SEHNR, CDR2 FQNEAQ (reference sequence).

This chain links TRBV30 with TRBJ1-2, with 9 bases fitting TRBD1. From germline, CDR1 is GTSNPN and CDR2 SVGIG (reference sequence). Trimming cost V 3 bases and J 7 bases; bases outside gene matches: 6. This CDR3 is built from 13 residues. CDR3 DNA: TGTGCCTGGAGAAACAGGGGGCCGGGTGGCTACACCTTC. Its protein is CAWRNRGPGGYTF.

This clone has only one observation. CDR3 bases: TGCGCCAGCAGCTGGGACCAGCGGGTGATGGGCGAGCAGTACTTC. Its translation: CASSWDQRVMGEQYF. The chain carries TRBV5-1 and TRBJ2-7, with D tentatively TRBD2 (6 bases). Trimming cost V 3 bases and J 6 bases, with 19 bases left between them. Germline values: CDR1 SGHRS, CDR2 YFSETQ. The CDR3 is 15 amino acids.

This clone was observed a few times. This chain uses TRBV7-2 with TRBJ2-4; 8 bases line up with TRBD1. The CDR3 has 18 residues. V shed 4 bases, J shed 0 bases, and the junction held 11 bases outside the gene matches. The germline CDR1 and CDR2 sequences are SGHTA and FQGNSA. The CDR3 DNA is TGTGCCAGCAGCTCACCTATGACAGGGGACTTAGCCAAAAACATTCAGTACTTC. This codes for CASSSPMTGDLAKNIQYF. The whole variable domain, filled in from reference TRBV7-2 and TRBJ2-4, reads GAGVSQSPSNKVTEKGKDVELRCDPISGHTALYWYRQSLGQGLEFLIYFQGNSAPDKSGLPSDRFSAERTGGSVSTLTIQRTQQEDSAVYLCASSSPMTGDLAKNIQYFGAGTRLSVL.

The sample holds many counts of this clone. The chain links TRBV7-6 to TRBJ2-1; 9 bases align to TRBD2. J was trimmed by 4 bases and V by 1 base; bases with no gene match: 8. The germline V gene has CDR1 SGHVS and CDR2 FNYEAQ. The CDR3 consists of 17 residues. The DNA for the CDR3 is TGTGCCAGCAGCTTAGGGGCTAGCGGGGTGGGTTACAATGAGCAGTTCTTC. Translated: CASSLGASGVGYNEQFF.

The V gene is TRBV6-5, the J gene TRBJ1-6, with D possibly TRBD1 on 5 matching bases. CDR1 MNHEY and CDR2 SVGAGI come from the germline V gene. V shed 0 bases and J shed 10 bases, with 13 bases lying between them. The CDR3 loop spans 15 amino acids. The CDR3 bases are TGTGCCAGCAGTTACTCGGTACAGGTGGGCTCACCCCTCCACTTT. This codes for CASSYSVQVGSPLHF.

As for this clone: The likely explanation is a read error, given a far larger clone one base away. The chain is built from TRBV4-1 and TRBJ1-2; tentative D call: TRBD1 (5 bases). From germline, CDR1 is MGHRA and CDR2 YSYEKL. This CDR3 is 15 amino acids long. The CDR3 region is CAGSQEDRDERGYTF. CDR3 sequence (DNA): TGCGCCGGCAGCCAAGAGGACCGGGACGAAAGGGGCTACACCTTC.

This clone was recorded a few times. This chain links TRBV7-6 with TRBJ1-6; a possible D gene is TRBD1 (6 bases). CDR1 and CDR2 from the germline V gene are SGHVS and FNYEAQ. The CDR3 sequence is 15 residues long. Trimming stripped 6 bases from V and 9 bases from J, with 18 bases between. In DNA, the CDR3 is TGTGCCAGCAGTGGAAGCGGGGGGCAGGGTTCACCCCTCCACTTT. Encoded protein: CASSGSGGQGSPLHF.

This clone occurred a few times. The chain recombines TRBV2 with TRBJ2-7; 10 bases fit TRBD1. CDR1 SNHLY and CDR2 FYNNEI come from the germline V gene. V was clipped by 2 bases and J by 3 bases; unmatched bases: 1. This CDR3 is built from 14 residues. CDR3 coding DNA: TGTGCCAGCAGTGAATGGACAGGGGGCTACGAGCAGTACTTC. It is translated as CASSEWTGGYEQYF.

The chain combines TRBV12-1 with TRBJ2-5; the D call of TRBD1 is as the table states it, not checked on the DNA. TRBV12-1 is described as a pseudogene. This CDR3 is 14 amino acids long. Here the CDR3 reads CASSYPTGKETQYF. The CDR3 DNA sequence: TGTGCCAGCAGCTACCCGACAGGCAAAGAGACCCAGTACTTC.

A word on this clone: Other DNA sequences in this sample translate to the same CDR3. This rearrangement joins TRBV9 to TRBJ2-7; D gene unclear. Germline V lookup: CDR1 SGDLS, CDR2 YYNGEE. The CDR3 length is 14 residues. The ends were cut back, 3 bases at V and 4 bases at J, with 14 bases in the middle. CDR3 nucleotide sequence: TGTGCCAGCAGCGCCACCTCATCCGCGTACGAGCAGTACTTC. It codes for CASSATSSAYEQYF. The full variable domain, in which reference TRBV9 and TRBJ2-7 provide the parts outside the CDR3, is DSGVTQTPKHLITATGQRVTLRCSPRSGDLSVYWYQQSLDQGLQFLIQYYNGEERAKGNILERFSAQQFPDLHSELNLSSLELGDSALYFCASSATSSAYEQYFGPGTRLTVT.

In nucleotides, the CDR3 is TGTGCCAGCTCACCTCAAAGGGGTGGAAAAGAGACCCAGTACTTC. This gives the protein CASSPQRGGKETQYF. The V gene is TRBV18, the J gene TRBJ2-5; the D gene is possibly TRBD1 (5 bases). The CDR3 has 15 amino acids. Germline V lookup: CDR1 KGHSH, CDR2 LQKENI. The V gene lost 3 bases and the J gene lost 3 bases, with 14 bases spanning the gap.

The chain couples TRBV30 to TRBJ2-1; TRBD2 matches 10 bases. This CDR3 is 17 amino acids long. The V segment lost 0 bases and the J segment 6 bases; nucleotides outside the gene matches: 11. The germline CDR1 and CDR2 sequences are GTSNPN and SVGIG (reference sequence). DNA for the CDR3: TGTGCCTGGAGTGTGGGGGGAACTAGCGGGATAGTCAATGAGCAGTTCTTC. Translation: CAWSVGGTSGIVNEQFF.

This clone showed up just a few times. The rearrangement joins TRBV29-1 to TRBJ1-2, with 10 bases matching TRBD1. Germline V gene data show CDR1 as SQVTM and CDR2 as ANQGSEA. This CDR3 is built from 11 residues. V was clipped by 1 base and J by 12 bases; unmatched bases: 2. The DNA of the CDR3 is TGCAGCGTTGAAGGGACAGGGGGTGACACCTTC. Its translation: CSVEGTGGDTF.

The chain uses TRBV6-1 and TRBJ1-5; D call uncertain. The CDR3 spans 12 residues. Trimming took off 6 bases at V and 2 bases at J, with 5 bases between the two ends. CDR1 and CDR2 (germline): MNHNS, SASEGT. CDR3 residues: CASRVGNQPQHF. DNA of the CDR3: TGTGCCAGCAGGGTCGGCAATCAGCCCCAGCATTTT.

The CDR3 sequence: CASSLGRPSSSYEQYF. The CDR3 DNA reads TGTGCCAGCAGCTTAGGCCGGCCCTCGAGCTCCTACGAGCAGTACTTC. The V call is TRBV7-8, the J call TRBJ2-7; no reliable D call. Trimming removed 1 base from V and 0 bases from J, with 13 bases in between. The CDR3 is 16 amino acids. Germline CDR1 is SGHVS and CDR2 is FQNEAQ.

This clone was detected only once. The V and J genes are TRBV2 and TRBJ1-1, with TRBD1 as a possible D gene (5 bases). V lost 4 bases, J lost 4 bases, and 16 bases lay in between. The CDR3 extends over 15 amino acids. Per the germline V gene, CDR1 is SNHLY and CDR2 is FYNNEI. The CDR3: CASSVLGRGSTEAFF. In nucleotides, the CDR3 is TGTGCCAGCAGTGTGCTGGGACGGGGGAGCACTGAAGCTTTCTTT.

To note about this clone: The sample carries other DNA sequences with the same CDR3. CDR3: CASSLAGEDTQYF. The CDR3 coding sequence is TGCGCCAGCAGCTTGGCCGGGGAAGATACGCAGTATTTT. This sequence joins TRBV5-1 and TRBJ2-3, with D maybe TRBD2 (5 bases). Germline CDR1 reads SGHRS; CDR2 reads YFSETQ. The CDR3 has 13 residues. The V gene lost 0 bases and the J gene lost 5 bases, with 7 bases spanning the gap.

This clone came up a few times. The chain recombines TRBV5-1 with TRBJ1-1; TRBD1 might be the D (5 bases). The CDR3 spans 13 residues. Germline V gene sequence: CDR1 SGHRS, CDR2 YFSETQ. The V end was cut by 5 bases, the J end by 0 bases, with 8 bases between. The CDR3 loop is CASRGTLNTEAFF. The CDR3, as DNA: TGCGCCAGCAGGGGGACTCTGAACACTGAAGCTTTCTTT.

A word on this clone: The identical CDR3 is also encoded by other nucleotide sequences in the sample. V gene TRBV19 combines with J gene TRBJ1-5, with 8 nucleotides matching TRBD1. Germline CDR1 LNHDA, CDR2 SQIVND (reference sequence). The V gene end was trimmed by 1 base and the J gene end by 3 bases; junction bases not matched to a gene: 2. The CDR3 runs 15 residues. CDR3 protein: CASSIGQGANQPQHF. The CDR3 nucleotides read TGTGCCAGTAGTATAGGGCAGGGGGCCAATCAGCCCCAGCATTTT.

This rearrangement joins TRBV10-2 to TRBJ2-1; a weak D match, TRBD2 (5 bases). The CDR3 runs to 15 residues. Trimming took 0 bases from V and 8 from J, leaving 14 bases between them. Germline lookup yields CDR1 WSHSY and CDR2 SAAADI. This CDR3 is CASSESKTGFDEQFF. The DNA of the CDR3 is TGCGCCAGCAGTGAGTCGAAGACGGGGTTCGATGAGCAGTTCTTC.

This clone showed up just a few times. V usage is TRBV11-2 and J usage is TRBJ2-1; either TRBD1 or TRBD2 may fit D (5 bases each). CDR1 and CDR2 (germline): SGHAT, FQNNGV. V was clipped by 5 bases and J by 0 bases, with 14 bases between them. The CDR3 totals 16 residues. This CDR3 reads CASSPRADISYNEQFF. As DNA, the CDR3 is TGTGCCAGCAGCCCGAGAGCGGACATCTCCTACAATGAGCAGTTCTTC.

The gene calls are TRBV11-2 and TRBJ1-1; unclear D gene. V gave up 7 bases and J gave up 7 bases, with 22 bases separating them. Per the germline V gene, CDR1 is SGHAT and CDR2 is FQNNGV. The CDR3 has 15 amino acids. CDR3 residues: CASTLEALRRNEAFF. CDR3 bases: TGTGCCAGCACCCTAGAGGCCCTGCGTCGCAATGAAGCTTTCTTT.

The CDR3: CASSLGTGGSPLHF. The CDR3 DNA reads as TGTGCCAGCTCCCTTGGGACAGGAGGTTCACCCCTCCACTTT. The chain is built from TRBV18 and TRBJ1-6; 8 bases are shared with TRBD1. Germline V CDR1 and CDR2: KGHSH, LQKENI. Trimming cost V 6 bases and J 9 bases; bases outside gene matches: 7. The CDR3 length is 14 residues. Looking up the rest from reference TRBV18 and TRBJ1-6 gives the full variable domain: NAGVMQNPRHLVRRRGQEARLRCSPMKGHSHVYWYRQLPEEGLKFMVYLQKENIIDESGMPKERFSAEFPKEGPSILRIQQVVRGDSAAYFCASSLGTGGSPLHFGNGTRLTVT.